This is a list of T cell receptor beta chains from one sample in a study of spatial heterogeneity in lung cancer. TCRdb reprocessed the 5' RACE reads via MiXCR and lists one record per CDR3 protein. This sample carries about 82,000 distinct CDR3 sequences, around 13% of them seen once, and the ten largest clones take under 5.5%. The sample consisted of PBMCs, taken at surgery. Receptor source: a male donor with early-stage non-small cell lung cancer. Each CDR3 is given with its conserved first and last residue. The D gene is left open where the match is weak. Some rows have no size entry. The others give once, few or many, or a class for an expanded clone.

v_call	j_call	d_call	clone_size	cdr3_aa	cdr3_nt
TRBV11-1	TRBJ1-1	-	-	CASSLYQNTEAFF	TGTGCCAGCAGCTTATACCAGAACACTGAAGCTTTCTTT
TRBV5-1	TRBJ1-2	TRBD1	-	CASSGAQGAPNYGYTF	TGCGCCAGCAGCGGAGCCCAGGGGGCGCCGAACTATGGCTACACCTTC
TRBV20-1	TRBJ2-3	-	many	CSARGTGEADTQYF	TGCAGTGCTAGAGGGACGGGGGAGGCAGATACGCAGTATTTT
TRBV7-3	TRBJ2-6	-	-	CASSSPGRGGANVLTF	TGTGCCAGCAGCTCCCCGGGGCGGGGTGGGGCCAACGTCCTGACTTTC
TRBV19	TRBJ1-2	-	-	CASSIALFGYTF	TGTGCCAGTAGTATAGCCCTTTTCGGCTACACCTTC
TRBV29-1	TRBJ2-3	-	few	CSVQIYPTDTQYF	TGCAGCGTCCAAATCTACCCCACAGATACGCAGTATTTT
TRBV2	TRBJ1-2	-	-	CASLSNNYGYTF	TGTGCCAGCCTCAGCAACAACTATGGCTACACCTTC
TRBV12-3/TRBV12-4	TRBJ2-1	TRBD1	-	CASSLGQGVYNEQFF	TGTGCCAGCAGTTTAGGACAGGGGGTCTACAATGAGCAGTTCTTC
TRBV3-1	TRBJ1-1	-	many	CASSQNTKGIVNTEAFF	TGTGCCAGCAGCCAAAACACGAAGGGGATCGTGAACACTGAAGCTTTCTTT
TRBV29-1	TRBJ1-5	-	-	CSVQNSNQPQHF	TGCAGCGTTCAGAATAGCAATCAGCCCCAGCATTTT
TRBV12-3/TRBV12-4	TRBJ2-2	-	-	CASSLLGSRVNTGELFF	TGTGCCAGCAGTTTATTGGGGAGTAGGGTTAACACCGGGGAGCTGTTTTTT
TRBV7-9	TRBJ1-1	TRBD1	few	CASSFPQGAGTEAFF	TGTGCCAGCAGCTTCCCACAGGGGGCTGGGACTGAAGCTTTCTTT
TRBV20-1	TRBJ2-7	TRBD2	few	CSASLGTSSYEQYF	TGCAGTGCGTCGTTAGGGACTAGCTCCTACGAGCAGTACTTC
TRBV7-9	TRBJ1-1	-	many	CASSPGPRAEAFF	TGTGCCAGCAGCCCTGGGCCGCGAGCTGAAGCTTTCTTT
TRBV20-1	TRBJ1-2	TRBD1	many	CSAIPLDREVRGYTF	TGCAGTGCCATCCCTTTGGACAGGGAGGTTAGAGGCTACACCTTC
TRBV6-1	TRBJ2-1	-	-	CASSNPMGSYNEQFF	TGTGCCAGCAGTAACCCCATGGGCTCCTACAATGAGCAGTTCTTC
TRBV7-9	TRBJ2-1	TRBD2	few	CASSLGTSGRNEQFF	TGTGCCAGCAGCTTAGGGACTAGCGGGAGGAATGAGCAGTTCTTC
TRBV2	TRBJ1-2	TRBD1	-	CASSEEPGQGYGYTF	TGTGCCAGCAGTGAGGAGCCGGGACAGGGATATGGCTACACCTTC
TRBV11-2	TRBJ2-7	-	-	CASSLEASSPHEQYF	TGTGCCAGCAGCTTAGAGGCTAGCTCCCCACACGAGCAGTACTTC
TRBV20-1	TRBJ2-2	-	few	CSASMSSSGELFF	TGCAGTGCTAGTATGAGCTCCTCCGGGGAGCTGTTTTTT
TRBV9	TRBJ2-3	TRBD2	few	CASSVVGRAGDTQYF	TGTGCCAGCAGCGTAGTGGGGAGGGCCGGTGATACGCAGTATTTT
TRBV20-1	TRBJ2-3	-	-	CSARAPRGRIADTQYF	TGCAGTGCTAGAGCCCCCAGAGGGAGGATAGCAGATACGCAGTATTTT